This passage covers 17 T cell receptor beta chains from one sample sequenced in a study of T cells in Graves' hyperthyroidism and ophthalmopathy (dated by TCRdb to the late 2010s). Library creation used multiplex PCR. The sequencer was an Illumina HiSeq 2000. The TCR beta CDR3 regions were amplified from the RNA transcripts. For the first round of RT-PCR on the TCR CDR3, the HTBI primer set was used together with the Qiagen OneStep RT-PCR kit. In TCRdb, the public reads were trimmed at Q25 with fastp and aligned with MiXCR, with productive beta chains retained. CDR3 protein duplicates are merged, each entry listing the most common genes and DNA. In this sample the table shows around 690,000 distinct CDR3 sequences, roughly a sixth of which occur a single time. The ten most abundant clones make up about 14% of the sample. Material for sequencing was blood. These receptors were taken from a man aged 45-60 years with Graves' hyperthyroidism.

The genes are TRBV18 and TRBJ2-5; D remains unclear. Trimming took 6 bases from V and 1 from J, leaving 12 bases between them. This CDR3 has 14 residues. The germline gives CDR1 KGHSH, CDR2 LQKENI. CDR3 DNA: TGTGCCAGCTCTCCCAATTTACTCCAAGAGACCCAGTACTTC. Translated, it gives CASSPNLLQETQYF.

The sample holds a few counts of this clonotype. This chain uses TRBV28 with TRBJ1-4; 8 nucleotides align to TRBD1. Trimming at V came to 5 bases and at J to 2 bases, leaving 7 bases not matched to a gene. The CDR3 covers 16 residues. Germline V gives CDR1 MDHEN, CDR2 SYDVKM. The CDR3 nucleotides are TGTGCCAGCAGTCTGAGCAGGGGGCGTACTAATGAAAAACTGTTTTTT. It translates to CASSLSRGRTNEKLFF.

In its sample, this clonotype was seen many times. This CDR3 reads CASSLGGGVDTQYF. The CDR3 region has the DNA TGTGCCAGCAGCCTTGGAGGGGGCGTAGATACGCAGTATTTT. The V call is TRBV11-2, the J call TRBJ2-3, with a possible D match to TRBD1 (7 bases). This CDR3 contains 14 residues. The V gene lost 5 bases and the J gene lost 5 bases, with 14 bases spanning the gap. Germline V gene sequence: CDR1 SGHAT, CDR2 FQNNGV.

This clonotype was seen at least ten times. The chain links TRBV6-1 to TRBJ2-5, with no clear D. Trimming took off 5 bases at V and 1 base at J, with 14 bases between the two ends. Germline V gene lookup returns CDR1 MNHNS and CDR2 SASEGT. This CDR3 contains 15 residues. CDR3 DNA: TGTGCCAGCAGTTTAGGCGGCGTGCTCCAAGAGACCCAGTACTTC. Its translation: CASSLGGVLQETQYF.

This clonotype was counted at least ten times. The CDR3 protein is CASSSDRGNNEQFF. The DNA of the CDR3 is TGTGCCAGCAGCTCCGACAGGGGAAACAATGAGCAGTTCTTC. V gene TRBV7-3 combines with J gene TRBJ2-1; 8 positions agree with TRBD1. Per the germline V gene, CDR1 is SGHTA and CDR2 is FQGTGA. V lost 4 bases, J lost 5 bases, and 4 bases stayed unmatched. The CDR3 is made up of 14 amino acids.

A few counts support this clonotype. The genes are TRBV10-3 and TRBJ2-1, with a weak D call TRBD2 (7 bases). This CDR3 is 14 amino acids long. The V gene lost 11 bases and the J gene lost 7 bases, with 21 bases spanning the gap. Per the germline V gene, CDR1 is ENHRY and CDR2 is SYGVKD. In DNA, the CDR3 is TGTGCCCCCCAAAGGGGGGAGGGCGAGAATGAGCAGTTCTTC. This codes for CAPQRGEGENEQFF.

Many counts were recorded for this clonotype. The J gene is TRBJ1-2, the V gene TRBV15; 8 positions agree with TRBD1. Looked up from germline, CDR1 is LNHNV and CDR2 is YYDKDF (reference sequence). J was trimmed by 7 bases and V by 1 base; bases with no gene match: 8. This CDR3 has 15 amino acids. The DNA for the CDR3 is TGTGCCACCAGCAGAGGGACAGGGTCGACTCCTGGCTACACCTTC. It is translated as CATSRGTGSTPGYTF.

The chain employs TRBV20-1 and TRBJ1-1; D is ambiguous. This CDR3 comprises 13 residues. Germline CDR1 and CDR2: DFQATT and SNEGSKA (reference sequence). The V end lost 3 bases, the J end lost 4 bases, and 12 bases lay between the germline ends. CDR3: CSASRGEVTEAFF. The CDR3 DNA follows: TGCAGTGCTAGTCGGGGAGAAGTCACTGAAGCTTTCTTT.

This clonotype was seen ten or more times. This chain connects TRBV11-2 to TRBJ1-1, with D possibly TRBD1 on 6 matching bases. V lost 5 bases and J 0 bases, leaving 13 bases between the germline ends. The CDR3 totals 15 residues. CDR1 is SGHAT, CDR2 FQNNGV, per germline. CDR3 nucleotides: TGTGCCAGCAGCCCACCCAGGGGACTGAACACTGAAGCTTTCTTT. It is translated as CASSPPRGLNTEAFF.

The chain couples TRBV6-1 to TRBJ2-1, with 14 bases matching TRBD2. Trimming removed 6 bases from V and 9 bases from J; junction bases left unmatched: 7. Germline V gene sequence: CDR1 MNHNS, CDR2 SASEGT. The CDR3 loop spans 15 amino acids. The CDR3 region has the DNA TGTGCCAGCAGGGGGGGACTAGCGGGAGAGGTTGAGCAGTTCTTC. Its translation is CASRGGLAGEVEQFF.

This clonotype was observed at least ten times. This rearrangement joins TRBV14 to TRBJ1-6; D not resolved. Trimming pared 1 base from V and 4 bases from J, leaving 8 bases between. The CDR3 covers 15 residues. Germline values: CDR1 SGHDN, CDR2 FVKESK. CDR3 residues: CASSQVSVYNSPLHF. The CDR3, as DNA: TGTGCCAGCAGCCAAGTCTCGGTGTATAATTCACCCCTCCACTTT. Full variable domain (remainder filled in from reference TRBV14 and TRBJ1-6): EAGVTQFPSHSVIEKGQTVTLRCDPISGHDNLYWYRRVMGKEIKFLLHFVKESKQDESGMPNNRFLAERTGGTYSTLKVQPAELEDSGVYFCASSQVSVYNSPLHFGNGTRLTVT.

This clonotype was seen repeatedly, ten times or more. The V call is TRBV7-9, the J call TRBJ2-3; 15 bases line up with TRBD2. CDR3 length: 18 amino acids. The V gene's germline CDR1 is SEHNR and CDR2 FQNEAQ (reference sequence). V gave up 1 base and J gave up 3 bases; unmatched junction bases: 5. DNA of the CDR3: TGTGCCAGCAGCTTAGGGGGACTAGCGGGAGGTAGTACAGATACGCAGTATTTT. Its protein product is CASSLGGLAGGSTDTQYF.

This clonotype was found many times. This chain connects TRBV5-5 to TRBJ2-3; 7 bases are a match to TRBD2. V lost 0 bases, J lost 2 bases, and 6 bases stayed unmatched. This CDR3 region has 16 residues. Germline V gene data show CDR1 as SGHKS and CDR2 as YYEKEE (reference sequence). The CDR3 DNA sequence: TGTGCCAGCAGCTTGGGGGCTAGCGGACCCACAGATACGCAGTATTTT. Its translation is CASSLGASGPTDTQYF.

Ten or more counts support this clonotype. The chain has TRBV20-1 and TRBJ2-3, with 14 bases aligning to TRBD2. In germline, CDR1 is DFQATT, CDR2 SNEGSKA (reference sequence). The CDR3 consists of 16 residues. CDR3 sequence reads: CRGTSGSLGESDTQYF. The CDR3 DNA is TGCAGGGGGACTAGCGGGAGTTTAGGAGAGTCAGATACGCAGTATTTT.

The sample holds many counts of this clonotype. The gene calls are TRBV5-1 and TRBJ2-3; D is ambiguous. The CDR3 sequence is 15 residues long. CDR1 and CDR2 (germline): SGHRS, YFSETQ. V lost 4 bases to trimming and J lost 3 bases, with 15 bases between them. This CDR3 is CASSLGFGGTDTQYF. CDR3 sequence (DNA): TGCGCCAGCAGCCTGGGCTTCGGTGGAACAGATACGCAGTATTTT.

This rearrangement joins TRBV7-2 to TRBJ1-2; D is unresolved. V lost 8 bases and J 5 bases, leaving 15 bases between the germline ends. CDR1 is SGHTA and CDR2 is FQGNSA in the germline V gene. The CDR3 extends over 13 amino acids. CDR3 coding DNA: TGTGCCAGCGTTCCTCGGGTCGATTATGGCTACACCTTC. The encoded protein is CASVPRVDYGYTF.

This clonotype was detected ten times or more. The chain recombines TRBV5-5 with TRBJ2-5, with 9 bases identical to TRBD2. The junction had 8 bases not matched to a gene; V was cut back by 0 bases and J by 5 bases. The length of the CDR3 is 16 residues. Germline lookup yields CDR1 SGHKS and CDR2 YYEKEE (reference sequence). CDR3 nucleotide sequence: TGTGCCAGCAGCTTGGACTTAGCGGGAGTCGGCGAGACCCAGTACTTC. The encoded protein is CASSLDLAGVGETQYF.